The 20 T cell receptor beta chains below were found in one sample sequenced in a study of OX40 agonist ivuxolimab in advanced cancers. Sequencing used immunoSEQ multiplex PCR; TCRdb keeps in-frame clones, though not all of them. Seen here are 100,000 or so clones, around 91% observed once, and the top ten hold around 0.16%. Material: CD4+ or CD8+ T cells sorted from blood, obtained in a trial of the OX40 agonist ivuxolimab. These receptors were collected from an adult with an advanced solid tumor such as melanoma, head and neck, liver or kidney cancer.

The V and J genes are TRBV11-2 and TRBJ2-5, with TRBD2 identical over 11 bases. CDR1 is SGHAT, CDR2 FQNNGV, per germline. V was clipped by 1 base and J by 5 bases; unmatched bases: 3. The CDR3 is 15 residues long. CDR3 in amino acids: CASSLGLAGRETQYF. The CDR3 bases are TGTGCCAGCAGCTTAGGACTAGCGGGAAGGGAGACCCAGTACTTC.

The rearrangement uses TRBV27 and TRBJ2-1, with 8 bases that match TRBD2. This CDR3 has 15 residues. The ends lost 7 bases at V and 8 bases at J; junction bases unmatched: 13. Germline values: CDR1 MNHEY, CDR2 SMNVEV (reference sequence). CDR3 coding DNA: TGTGCCAGCAAAGAACTTGGGACTAGTACCCATGAGCAGTTCTTC. Protein sequence: CASKELGTSTHEQFF.

This sequence joins TRBV19 and TRBJ1-1, with D perhaps TRBD1 (6 bases). Germline lookup yields CDR1 LNHDA and CDR2 SQIVND (reference sequence). The CDR3 is made up of 15 amino acids. V dropped 6 bases and J dropped 6 bases, with 20 bases sitting between them. Here the CDR3 DNA reads TGTGCCAGTAGCCCAAGACCAACAGGGTTCGCTGAAGCTTTCTTT. This translates into CASSPRPTGFAEAFF. Together with reference TRBV19 and TRBJ1-1, the CDR3 gives the full variable domain: DGGITQSPKYLFRKEGQNVTLSCEQNLNHDAMYWYRQDPGQGLRLIYYSQIVNDFQKGDIAEGYSVSREKKESFPLTVTSAQKNPTAFYLCASSPRPTGFAEAFFGQGTRLTVV.

The V gene is TRBV19, the J gene TRBJ2-5; 11 nucleotides match TRBD1. CDR1 and CDR2 (germline): LNHDA, SQIVND (reference sequence). V lost 1 base to trimming and J lost 4 bases; unmatched junction nucleotides: 5. The CDR3 has 16 amino acids. CDR3 in DNA: TGTGCCAGTAGTATAGGAGGGGACAGGGGGACAGAGACCCAGTACTTC. Translated, it gives CASSIGGDRGTETQYF.

This chain uses TRBV2 with TRBJ2-7, with 7 bases lining up with TRBD2. The V segment lost 6 bases and the J segment 2 bases; nucleotides outside the gene matches: 10. The CDR3 runs 15 residues. CDR1 is SNHLY and CDR2 is FYNNEI in the germline V gene. The CDR3, as DNA: TGTGCCAGCAGCCGGGGGGAGCGGGTCCCCTACGAGCAGTACTTC. Its protein product is CASSRGERVPYEQYF.

This sequence joins TRBV5-1 and TRBJ2-1; the match to TRBD1 covers 7 bases. CDR1 and CDR2 (germline): SGHRS, YFSETQ. The length of the CDR3 is 15 residues. The V segment lost 4 bases and the J segment 0 bases; nucleotides outside the gene matches: 4. Here the CDR3 DNA reads TGCGCCAGCAGCCTGGGACAGTCCTCCTACAATGAGCAGTTCTTC. This translates into CASSLGQSSYNEQFF.

V usage is TRBV14 and J usage is TRBJ1-2; D may be TRBD1 (6 bases). Trimming pared 4 bases from V and 7 bases from J, leaving 16 bases between. This CDR3 is built from 14 residues. CDR1 SGHDN and CDR2 FVKESK come from the germline V gene. CDR3 protein: CASSPAPGAGGYTF. CDR3 nucleotides: TGTGCCAGCAGCCCTGCTCCGGGGGCGGGTGGCTACACCTTC.

The chain carries TRBV6-5 and TRBJ2-1; D is uncertain. Trimming removed 1 base from V and 0 bases from J, with 10 bases in between. The CDR3 consists of 16 residues. Germline CDR1 MNHEY, CDR2 SVGAGI. The CDR3 nucleotides are TGTGCCAGCAGTTACTATCCCTCTAGCTCCTACAATGAGCAGTTCTTC. Protein sequence: CASSYYPSSSYNEQFF.

The V and J genes are TRBV28 and TRBJ2-5; TRBD2 agrees at 11 bases. J gave up 4 bases and V 1 base, and 2 bases lay outside the gene matches. Germline V lookup: CDR1 MDHEN, CDR2 SYDVKM. This CDR3 contains 15 residues. The CDR3: CASSLYGLAGETQYF. The CDR3 nucleotides are TGTGCCAGCAGTTTATATGGACTAGCGGGAGAGACCCAGTACTTC.

A few counts support this clone. The rearrangement uses TRBV25-1 and TRBJ2-2, with a weak D call TRBD2 (6 bases). This CDR3 spans 18 amino acids. Trimming took 2 bases from V and 0 from J, leaving 16 bases between them. Germline V gene lookup returns CDR1 MGHDK and CDR2 SYGVNS. For the CDR3, the DNA is TGTGCCAGCAGTGAAGGGAGGTTCGGAGCTTCGAACACCGGGGAGCTGTTTTTT. This gives the protein CASSEGRFGASNTGELFF.

CDR3 nucleotides: TGCGCCAGCAGCCACGGGACTAGACTAGATGAGCAGTACTTC. Protein sequence: CASSHGTRLDEQYF. This chain uses TRBV5-1 with TRBJ2-7, with TRBD2 identical over 8 bases. The CDR3 consists of 14 residues. Germline V gene data show CDR1 as SGHRS and CDR2 as YFSETQ. V trimming: 4 bases; J trimming: 7 bases; junction bases outside the gene matches: 10. Using reference TRBV5-1 and TRBJ2-7 for the parts outside the CDR3, the full variable domain is KAGVTQTPRYLIKTRGQQVTLSCSPISGHRSVSWYQQTPGQGLQFLFEYFSETQRNKGNFPGRFSGRQFSNSRSEMNVSTLELGDSALYLCASSHGTRLDEQYFGPGTRLTVT.

The rearrangement joins TRBV5-1 to TRBJ1-1; D gene ambiguous. The CDR3 runs 13 residues. V was pared by 2 bases and J by 0 bases, with 5 bases between. Germline V gives CDR1 SGHRS, CDR2 YFSETQ. The CDR3: CASSFSVNTEAFF. The DNA of the CDR3 is TGCGCCAGCAGCTTCTCAGTGAACACTGAAGCTTTCTTT.

The V and J genes are TRBV7-9 and TRBJ2-2, with 14 bases matching TRBD2. The length of the CDR3 is 18 residues. CDR1 is SEHNR, CDR2 FQNEAQ, per germline (reference sequence). With 5 bases clipped from V and 10 bases from J, the junction kept 15 bases outside the gene matches. Here the CDR3 reads CASSPGTSGRGGTLELFF. CDR3 nucleotides: TGTGCCAGCAGCCCAGGGACTAGCGGGAGAGGGGGCACGTTGGAGCTGTTTTTT.

The table lists this clone with a count of one. The DNA for the CDR3 is TGCGCCAGCAGCTTGTTTGGGGGGGTTCGCGAGACCCAGTACTTC. It encodes CASSLFGGVRETQYF. This chain links TRBV5-1 with TRBJ2-5; 7 bases agree with TRBD2. The CDR3 has 15 amino acids. The trim removed 1 base at V and 5 bases at J, leaving 8 bases unmatched. Per the germline V gene, CDR1 is SGHRS and CDR2 is YFSETQ. Complete variable domain (other parts from reference TRBV5-1 and TRBJ2-5): KAGVTQTPRYLIKTRGQQVTLSCSPISGHRSVSWYQQTPGQGLQFLFEYFSETQRNKGNFPGRFSGRQFSNSRSEMNVSTLELGDSALYLCASSLFGGVRETQYFGPGTRLLVL.

J is TRBJ1-2 and V is TRBV28; possible D gene TRBD1, 5 bases. CDR3 size: 14 residues. Trimming took 5 bases from V and 6 from J, leaving 16 bases between them. Germline V gene sequence: CDR1 MDHEN, CDR2 SYDVKM. CDR3: CASSAPGRLDGYTF. The DNA for the CDR3 is TGTGCCAGCAGTGCACCGGGACGCCTGGATGGCTACACCTTC.

This chain joins TRBV5-1 and TRBJ2-7; TRBD2 matches at 9 bases. With 4 bases clipped from V and 0 bases from J, the junction kept 5 bases outside the gene matches. CDR3 length: 15 amino acids. From germline, CDR1 is SGHRS and CDR2 YFSETQ. The CDR3 protein is CASSNPGLASYEQYF. The DNA for the CDR3 is TGCGCCAGCAGCAACCCGGGACTAGCCTCCTACGAGCAGTACTTC. Variable domain in full (rest from reference TRBV5-1 and TRBJ2-7): KAGVTQTPRYLIKTRGQQVTLSCSPISGHRSVSWYQQTPGQGLQFLFEYFSETQRNKGNFPGRFSGRQFSNSRSEMNVSTLELGDSALYLCASSNPGLASYEQYFGPGTRLTVT.

The J gene is TRBJ1-5, the V gene TRBV10-2, with TRBD1 matching over 8 bases. The J segment lost 5 bases and the V segment lost 2 bases, leaving 2 bases of the junction unmatched. From germline, CDR1 is WSHSY and CDR2 SAAADI. This CDR3 contains 14 residues. The CDR3: CASSEAGGHQPQHF. CDR3 nucleotides: TGCGCCAGCAGTGAGGCAGGGGGCCATCAGCCCCAGCATTTT.

This chain connects TRBV19 to TRBJ1-2, with unresolved D. Trimming removed 5 bases at V and 8 bases at J, with 12 bases between. From germline, CDR1 is LNHDA and CDR2 SQIVND (reference sequence). There are 12 residues in the CDR3. CDR3 in DNA: TGTGCCAGTAGTGACCGGGCGGAGGGCTACACCTTC. Its translation: CASSDRAEGYTF.

This chain connects TRBV11-1 to TRBJ2-7; 7 nucleotides line up with TRBD1. With 6 bases clipped from V and 0 bases from J, the junction kept 5 bases outside the gene matches. The CDR3 covers 14 residues. CDR1 and CDR2 from the germline V gene are SGHAT and FQDESV (reference sequence). The CDR3 spells CASRSNRGSYEQYF. The CDR3 nucleotides are TGTGCCAGCAGGTCTAACAGGGGCTCCTACGAGCAGTACTTC.

The V call is TRBV6-6, the J call TRBJ1-1, with 8 bases matching TRBD1. V shed 7 bases and J 5 bases; nucleotides not matched to a gene: 6. Germline loops: CDR1 MNHNY, CDR2 SVGAGI (reference sequence). The CDR3 loop spans 13 amino acids. CDR3 sequence: CASIGQGWTEAFF. The CDR3 region has the DNA TGTGCCAGCATCGGACAGGGCTGGACTGAAGCTTTCTTT.